This T cell receptor (beta chain) was retrieved from a study of tumor and adjacent non-tumor tissue in lung cancer. Study-wide points: Compared with tumor, normal lung showed significantly lower TCR diversity.

RNA was extracted from bulk tissue without any cell sorting. This non-tumor lung sample came from over 3 cm beyond the tumor edge. CDR1 SGHAT and CDR2 FQNNGV come from the germline V gene. The CDR3 is 14 residues long. This clonotype was detected only once. Its target is not known. A modified ARM-PCR protocol with three rounds of nested PCR amplified TCRbeta. TCRdb reanalysed the multiplex PCR reads using MiXCR and keeps one entry per CDR3 protein. The sample shows 94,000 or so distinct CDR3 sequences, more than 75% of them seen only once. The sequenced sample consisted of distant non-tumor lung tissue. The rearrangement links TRBV11-2 to TRBJ2-7; TRBD2 might be the D (6 bases). The sequence derives from a woman in her forties or fifties with non-small cell lung cancer. In DNA form, the CDR3 reads TGTGCTAGCGGCTTAGTTAGGGGCAGCTACGAGCAGTACTTC. Its translation is CASGLVRGSYEQYF.